The 12 T cell receptor beta chains presented below share a single source sample, sequenced in a study of Tregs in tolerant kidney transplant recipients. Assay used: immunoSEQ multiplex PCR; TCRdb lists only in-frame clones, some missing. The table lists roughly 5,300 clones. The nonmyeloablative bone marrow transplants came from related graft donors, with transient mixed chimerism. Sequenced here: CD4+ T cells from blood (PBMCs), sampled around 14 months after the transplant. The receptors were gathered from a human patient who received a combined kidney and bone marrow transplant. Some T cells may have come from the graft donor.

Of note for this clone: The sequence runs out 3 residues before the end of the CDR3; the remainder is reconstructed from the germline J gene. The V and J genes are TRBV12-3 or TRBV12-4 and TRBJ2-2, with D maybe TRBD1 (6 bases). V gave up 5 bases and J gave up 5 bases, with 18 bases separating them. This CDR3 is 16 amino acids long. CDR3 loop: CASSISRGRGTGELFF. CDR3 DNA, as far as it was read: TGTGCCAGCAGTATCTCCAGGGGCAGGGGAACCGGGGAG.

As regards this clone: The CDR3 end is not reached by the read, which stops 3 residues before it; the germline J gene fills it in. This rearrangement joins TRBV5-1 to TRBJ1-1; 7 bases match TRBD1. This CDR3 comprises 12 residues. The germline V gene encodes CDR1 SGHRS and CDR2 YFSETQ. This CDR3 is CASSQGTAEAFF. The sequenced part of the CDR3 DNA is TGCGCCAGCAGCCAAGGGACAGCCGAA. Supplemented by reference TRBV5-1 and TRBJ1-1, the full variable domain reads KAGVTQTPRYLIKTRGQQVTLSCSPISGHRSVSWYQQTPGQGLQFLFEYFSETQRNKGNFPGRFSGRQFSNSRSEMNVSTLELGDSALYLCASSQGTAEAFFGQGTRLTVV.

This clone is labeled medium-sized based on frequency. The CDR3 spells CSARGERGESSYNEQFF. The sequenced CDR3 bases are TGCAGTGCTAGAGGCGAAAGGGGCGAGAGCTCCTACAATGAG. The chain combines TRBV20-1 with TRBJ2-1, with a tentative D call TRBD1 (5 bases). The read terminates 3 residues ahead of where the CDR3 ends, so the germline J gene completes it. Germline V gene data show CDR1 as DFQATT and CDR2 as SNEGSKA (reference sequence). The ends were cut back, 1 base at V and 0 bases at J, with 16 bases in the middle. The CDR3 is 17 amino acids.

This clone is deemed medium-sized (0.01 to 0.1%) by its frequency. Sequencing ends 3 residues short of the CDR3 end; the germline J gene provides the rest. The chain links TRBV5-1 to TRBJ1-1; D uncertain. V shed 0 bases and J shed 4 bases, with 7 bases lying between them. CDR3 length: 13 residues. The V gene's germline CDR1 is SGHRS and CDR2 YFSETQ. The CDR3 loop reads CASSLGLSTEAFF. The DNA read from the CDR3 is TGCGCCAGCAGCTTGGGACTGAGCACTGAA.

Notes on this clone: Read sequence stops 3 residues before the CDR3 end, and the germline J gene provides the missing end. This sequence joins TRBV7-2 and TRBJ2-7; possible D gene TRBD2, 6 bases. The CDR3 is 15 amino acids. Germline loops: CDR1 SGHTA, CDR2 FQGNSA. The germline V and J ends were trimmed by 6 bases and 1 base, with 16 bases remaining between them. The chain's CDR3 is CASSSGPGESYEQYF. The CDR3 DNA, read in part, is TGTGCCAGCAGTTCAGGGCCGGGGGAGTCCTACGAG.

Considering frequency, this clone is medium-sized. The read ends 3 residues before the CDR3 terminus; that terminus is restored from the germline J gene. The chain has TRBV5-1 and TRBJ1-2; 10 nucleotides line up with TRBD1. Germline V gene data show CDR1 as SGHRS and CDR2 as YFSETQ. J was trimmed by 4 bases and V by 2 bases; bases with no gene match: 2. The CDR3 extends over 14 amino acids. The DNA read from the CDR3 is TGCGCCAGCAGCTTTGGGACAGGGGTCTATGGC. It encodes CASSFGTGVYG. The whole CDR3 reads CASSFGTGVYGYTF.

In regard to this clone: Sequencing ends 3 residues short of the CDR3 end; the germline J gene provides the rest. The chain combines TRBV28 with TRBJ2-3, with D uncertain. Trimming stripped 5 bases from V and 2 bases from J, with 5 bases between. CDR1 and CDR2 from the germline V gene are MDHEN and SYDVKM. This CDR3 has 12 amino acids. The CDR3 sequence is CASSRVTDTQYF. The sequenced CDR3 bases are TGTGCCAGCAGTCGTGTCACAGATACG.

This clone is classed as medium-sized by frequency. The read comes to an end 3 residues before the CDR3 does, leaving the germline J gene to fill in the end. The chain couples TRBV7-2 to TRBJ1-1, with D perhaps matching TRBD1 (6 bases). CDR3 size: 15 residues. Trimming pared 5 bases from V and 4 bases from J, leaving 17 bases between. Germline assignment: CDR1 SGHTA and CDR2 FQGNSA. The part of the CDR3 DNA that was read is TGTGCCAGCAGCCATTCCGGACAGAGGAGCACTGAA. It codes for CASSHSGQRSTE. The complete CDR3 reads CASSHSGQRSTEAFF.

Comment on this clone: Read sequence stops 3 residues before the CDR3 end, and the germline J gene provides the missing end. This chain links TRBV30 with TRBJ1-1, with 12 bases that match TRBD1. Germline assignment: CDR1 GTSNPN and CDR2 SVGIG (reference sequence). There are 15 residues in the CDR3. This CDR3 reads CAWSATGTGGHRAFF. CDR3 DNA, as far as it was read: TGTGCCTGGAGCGCGACCGGGACAGGGGGCCATCGG.

Turning to this clone: The read comes to an end 3 residues before the CDR3 does, leaving the germline J gene to fill in the end. V is TRBV14 and J is TRBJ2-3; D is undetermined. This CDR3 spans 15 amino acids. Trimming cost V 1 base and J 4 bases, with 12 bases left between them. Per germline, CDR1 SGHDN and CDR2 FVKESK. The CDR3 loop reads CASSQAKYRADTQYF. The covered CDR3 bases are TGTGCCAGCAGCCAAGCTAAGTACAGAGCAGATACG.

With respect to this clone: The CDR3 goes on 3 residues after the read ends, and that part is filled in from the germline J gene. The J gene is TRBJ1-5, the V gene TRBV5-5; D is undetermined. CDR3 length: 15 amino acids. Germline V gene lookup returns CDR1 SGHKS and CDR2 YYEKEE (reference sequence). The V gene lost 2 bases and the J gene lost 0 bases, with 9 bases spanning the gap. Incomplete CDR3 DNA: TGTGCCAGCAGCTTAACCGGGGATAGCAATCAGCCC. It is translated as CASSLTGDSNQP. The CDR3 in full is CASSLTGDSNQPQHF.

According to its frequency, this clone is medium-sized. The identical CDR3 is also encoded by other nucleotide sequences in the sample. This CDR3 reads CASSPDRGGNQPQHF. The CDR3 bases that were read are TGTGCCAGCTCACCGGACAGGGGAGGCAATCAGCCC. The chain recombines TRBV18 with TRBJ1-5; TRBD1 matches at 9 bases. The read ends 3 residues shy of where the CDR3 ends; the end is completed using the germline J gene. CDR3 length equals 15 residues. V was clipped by 3 bases and J by 2 bases; unmatched bases: 2. Looked up from germline, CDR1 is KGHSH and CDR2 is LQKENI.